The 27 T cell receptor beta chains below come from one sample, sequenced in a study of STAT5B mutations in CD4+ large granular lymphocyte leukemia. Assay used: immunoSEQ multiplex PCR; TCRdb lists only in-frame clones, some missing. Among around 28,000 clones, 78% were seen once, and the ten largest hold about 1%. Sequenced material: CD4+ T cells from blood buffy coats. Source of these receptors: a human donor in good health.

The chain joins TRBV4-1 to TRBJ2-1; the D gene is possibly TRBD2 (5 bases). The germline V and J ends were trimmed by 0 bases and 9 bases, with 15 bases remaining between them. The CDR3 is made up of 15 amino acids. Looked up from germline, CDR1 is MGHRA and CDR2 is YSYEKL. CDR3 in amino acids: CASSQDWAGGGEQFF. The CDR3 nucleotides read TGCGCCAGCAGCCAAGATTGGGCAGGCGGAGGTGAGCAGTTCTTC.

The V gene is TRBV4-2, the J gene TRBJ2-5; 8 positions match TRBD1. J gave up 1 base and V 4 bases, and 11 bases lay outside the gene matches. CDR3 length: 17 amino acids. Germline-derived CDR1 and CDR2 are LGHNA and YNFKEQ. The CDR3 DNA is TGTGCCAGCAGCCTCCGAGGGACAGGACTCCTCCAAGAGACCCAGTACTTC. Amino acids: CASSLRGTGLLQETQYF.

The chain employs TRBV19 and TRBJ2-3; 16 nucleotides agree with TRBD2. J lost 4 bases, V lost 3 bases, and 4 bases had no gene match. CDR1 and CDR2 from the germline V gene are LNHDA and SQIVND (reference sequence). The CDR3 is 17 amino acids. The CDR3 loop reads CASSIPGLAGGADTQYF. The CDR3 coding sequence is TGTGCCAGTAGTATCCCGGGACTAGCGGGAGGGGCAGATACGCAGTATTTT. The full variable domain, its missing parts supplied by reference TRBV19 and TRBJ2-3, is DGGITQSPKYLFRKEGQNVTLSCEQNLNHDAMYWYRQDPGQGLRLIYYSQIVNDFQKGDIAEGYSVSREKKESFPLTVTSAQKNPTAFYLCASSIPGLAGGADTQYFGPGTRLTVL.

The rearrangement uses TRBV4-1 and TRBJ1-1; D gene uncertain. V was cut by 2 bases and J by 0 bases, with 13 bases left in between. Germline assignment: CDR1 MGHRA and CDR2 YSYEKL. The CDR3 spans 16 residues. CDR3 in amino acids: CASSQQDGILNTEAFF. CDR3 bases: TGCGCCAGCAGCCAACAGGACGGGATTCTGAACACTGAAGCTTTCTTT.

V and J are TRBV28 and TRBJ2-3; 8 bases line up with TRBD1. Germline assignment: CDR1 MDHEN and CDR2 SYDVKM. V shed 3 bases and J 3 bases; nucleotides not matched to a gene: 8. The CDR3 length is 16 residues. The CDR3 nucleotides are TGTGCCAGCAGTTTCTCGACAGGGGAGGTAACAGATACGCAGTATTTT. Encoded protein: CASSFSTGEVTDTQYF.

This clone appeared a single time. V is TRBV6-5 and J is TRBJ2-7; 7 nucleotides match TRBD2. CDR3 length: 15 amino acids. Looked up from germline, CDR1 is MNHEY and CDR2 is SVGAGI. V gave up 0 bases and J gave up 5 bases; unmatched junction bases: 7. CDR3 residues: CASSYSKLAYDEQYF. In DNA form, the CDR3 reads TGTGCCAGCAGTTACTCGAAACTAGCGTACGACGAGCAGTACTTC.

The rearrangement joins TRBV9 to TRBJ2-2, with 11 bases aligning to TRBD2. Germline V gives CDR1 SGDLS, CDR2 YYNGEE. The CDR3 has 19 amino acids. V lost 0 bases to trimming and J lost 4 bases; unmatched junction nucleotides: 11. CDR3: CASSVGLAGMSMGTGELFF. In nucleotides, the CDR3 is TGTGCCAGCAGCGTAGGACTAGCGGGAATGTCAATGGGCACCGGGGAGCTGTTTTTT.

The chain links TRBV29-1 to TRBJ2-5; no definite D call. This CDR3 region has 11 residues. The V and J ends lost 4 bases and 5 bases respectively, with 8 bases between them. Germline loops: CDR1 SQVTM, CDR2 ANQGSEA. The DNA of the CDR3 is TGCAGCGTTGTGGAATGGGAGACCCAGTACTTC. Encoded protein: CSVVEWETQYF.

The chain combines TRBV28 with TRBJ1-2; D is perhaps TRBD1 (6 bases). V lost 3 bases and J lost 7, with 30 bases in between. Germline V gene data show CDR1 as MDHEN and CDR2 as SYDVKM. The CDR3 is 19 residues long. The CDR3 here is CASSFRASSRTKGGGGYTF. DNA for the CDR3: TGTGCCAGCAGTTTTAGGGCCTCGTCCCGAACAAAGGGGGGGGGTGGCTACACCTTC.

The rearrangement uses TRBV5-6 and TRBJ1-5, with D possibly being TRBD1 (5 bases). V was cut by 0 bases and J by 3 bases, with 10 bases left in between. Per the germline V gene, CDR1 is SGHDT and CDR2 is YYEEEE. The CDR3 totals 15 residues. CDR3 DNA: TGTGCCAGCAGCTTGGGGCCAGGGACCAATCAGCCCCAGCATTTT. It specifies CASSLGPGTNQPQHF.

V usage is TRBV30 and J usage is TRBJ2-2; the D is unclear. The V gene's germline CDR1 is GTSNPN and CDR2 SVGIG (reference sequence). The CDR3 is 13 residues long. Between the trimmed V and J ends, which lost 0 bases and 7 bases, there was a span of 9 bases. CDR3: CAWSVLGSGELFF. Written as DNA, the CDR3 is TGTGCCTGGAGTGTACTTGGTAGCGGGGAGCTGTTTTTT.

The genes are TRBV10-2 and TRBJ2-7; tentatively, D is TRBD1 or TRBD2 (5 bases each). From germline, CDR1 is WSHSY and CDR2 SAAADI. Trimming removed 3 bases at V and 7 bases at J, with 13 bases between. CDR3 length: 13 residues. CDR3 in amino acids: CASSEGAGVEQYF. The CDR3 nucleotides are TGCGCCAGCAGTGAAGGGGCCGGGGTGGAGCAGTACTTC.

The J gene is TRBJ2-3, the V gene TRBV4-1; no firm D call. Germline CDR1 MGHRA, CDR2 YSYEKL. The CDR3 length is 18 residues. V lost 0 bases to trimming and J lost 2 bases, with 18 bases between them. The CDR3 DNA is TGCGCCAGCAGCCAAGATCGATTCACAGCCCTCGACACAGATACGCAGTATTTT. It yields the protein CASSQDRFTALDTDTQYF.

This chain connects TRBV6-1 to TRBJ2-2; D might be TRBD1 (7 bases). Germline CDR1 is MNHNS and CDR2 is SASEGT. The CDR3 totals 15 residues. Trimming removed 2 bases from V and 6 bases from J, with 13 bases in between. CDR3: CASSEQGGRAGELFF. Here the CDR3 DNA reads TGTGCCAGCAGTGAACAGGGGGGTAGGGCCGGGGAGCTGTTTTTT.

The chain joins TRBV27 to TRBJ2-3; D remains ambiguous. Germline CDR1 is MNHEY and CDR2 is SMNVEV (reference sequence). The length of the CDR3 is 14 residues. V lost 7 bases and J lost 4, with 15 bases in between. The CDR3 reads CASKLWGSADTQYF. The CDR3, as DNA: TGTGCCAGCAAATTATGGGGAAGCGCAGATACGCAGTATTTT.

This clone has just one count. The chain couples TRBV29-1 to TRBJ2-5; maybe TRBD2 (5 bases). The germline V gene has CDR1 SQVTM and CDR2 ANQGSEA. V lost 8 bases to trimming and J lost 5 bases, with 12 bases between them. This CDR3 has 11 amino acids. The DNA for the CDR3 is TGCAGCTTTGCCCCGGGGGAGACCCAGTACTTC. Translation gives CSFAPGETQYF.

The rearrangement links TRBV5-1 to TRBJ2-5; TRBD1 aligns across 8 bases. This CDR3 contains 16 residues. Germline loops: CDR1 SGHRS, CDR2 YFSETQ. With 0 bases clipped from V and 4 bases from J, the junction kept 8 bases outside the gene matches. CDR3 nucleotides: TGCGCCAGCAGCTTGGAACTGCAGGGGGCAATAGAGACCCAGTACTTC. Its translation: CASSLELQGAIETQYF.

J is TRBJ1-6 and V is TRBV5-6; D uncertain. This CDR3 contains 15 residues. Germline lookup yields CDR1 SGHDT and CDR2 YYEEEE. Trimming shortened V by 2 bases and J by 3 bases, and 9 bases separated the two germline ends. CDR3 bases: TGTGCCAGCAGCTTTGGGAGCCACTATAATTCACCCCTCCACTTT. Protein product: CASSFGSHYNSPLHF.

The genes are TRBV11-2 and TRBJ1-1, with 7 nucleotides matching TRBD1. In germline, CDR1 is SGHAT, CDR2 FQNNGV. The length of the CDR3 is 15 residues. The V segment lost 4 bases and the J segment 1 base; nucleotides outside the gene matches: 6. The CDR3 region has the DNA TGTGCCAGCAGCTCAGCCGGGACAGCGAACACTGAAGCTTTCTTT. Residues: CASSSAGTANTEAFF.

The chain recombines TRBV28 with TRBJ1-5; a possible D gene is TRBD1 (5 bases). V was cut by 1 base and J by 4 bases, with 14 bases left in between. Germline V lookup: CDR1 MDHEN, CDR2 SYDVKM. CDR3 size: 16 residues. The CDR3 region is CASSLFYGGGNQPQHF. CDR3 nucleotide sequence: TGTGCCAGCAGTTTATTCTACGGGGGTGGAAATCAGCCCCAGCATTTT.

This chain links TRBV30 with TRBJ2-5; tentatively, D is TRBD1 (6 bases). The CDR3 has 13 residues. The germline V gene encodes CDR1 GTSNPN and CDR2 SVGIG (reference sequence). V lost 3 bases, J lost 5 bases, and 13 bases lay in between. The CDR3, as DNA: TGTGCCTGGAGCACAGGGACCGAGGAGACCCAGTACTTC. Residues: CAWSTGTEETQYF.

For the CDR3, the DNA is TGTGCCAGCAGCTTAGCGCTACGGGGCGGCTCGAACACCGGGGAGCTGTTTTTT. Its protein is CASSLALRGGSNTGELFF. The rearrangement links TRBV7-6 to TRBJ2-2; either TRBD1 or TRBD2 may fit D (5 bases each). CDR1 is SGHVS, CDR2 FNYEAQ, per germline. The CDR3 runs 18 residues. Trimming stripped 0 bases from V and 0 bases from J, with 14 bases between.

V and J are TRBV15 and TRBJ1-1; D ambiguous. Per the germline V gene, CDR1 is LNHNV and CDR2 is YYDKDF (reference sequence). Trimming took off 0 bases at V and 4 bases at J, with 12 bases between the two ends. This CDR3 has 15 residues. CDR3 DNA sequence: TGTGCCACCAGCAGAGAATCGGGCCTGAGCACTGAAGCTTTCTTT. It is translated as CATSRESGLSTEAFF.

V gene TRBV7-8 combines with J gene TRBJ2-3; D gene uncertain. Germline-derived CDR1 and CDR2 are SGHVS and FQNEAQ. The CDR3 runs to 15 residues. Trimming left V 3 bases short and J 0 bases short, with 10 bases between. The CDR3 sequence is CASSFLGRSTDTQYF. The CDR3 nucleotides read TGTGCCAGCAGCTTCTTAGGCAGAAGCACAGATACGCAGTATTTT.

The rearrangement links TRBV19 to TRBJ2-3; 16 bases align to TRBD2. This CDR3 is 18 amino acids long. Losses at the gene ends were 11 bases for V and 0 bases for J; bases not matched to a gene: 11. Looked up from germline, CDR1 is LNHDA and CDR2 is SQIVND (reference sequence). DNA of the CDR3: TGTGCCTCAAAAAGGGGACTAGCGGGGGGGGCGAGCACAGATACGCAGTATTTT. This encodes CASKRGLAGGASTDTQYF.

This chain uses TRBV11-1 with TRBJ2-2, with D perhaps TRBD1 or TRBD2 (6 bases each). CDR3 length: 16 residues. Trimming removed 0 bases from V and 3 bases from J, with 11 bases in between. The germline gives CDR1 SGHAT, CDR2 FQDESV (reference sequence). The CDR3 protein is CASSLASGGHTGELFF. CDR3 coding DNA: TGTGCCAGCAGCTTAGCGTCTGGGGGGCACACCGGGGAGCTGTTTTTT.

The chain is built from TRBV30 and TRBJ1-3; 7 bases fit TRBD1. The ends lost 5 bases at V and 3 bases at J; junction bases unmatched: 1. Germline V CDR1 and CDR2: GTSNPN, SVGIG (reference sequence). This CDR3 region has 12 residues. This CDR3 is CAWDRVGNTIYF. The CDR3 coding sequence is TGTGCCTGGGACAGGGTTGGAAACACCATATATTTT. The full variable domain, in which reference TRBV30 and TRBJ1-3 provide the parts outside the CDR3, is SQTIHQWPATLVQPVGSPLSLECTVEGTSNPNLYWYRQAAGRGLQLLFYSVGIGQISSEVPQNLSASRPQDRQFILSSKKLLLSDSGFYLCAWDRVGNTIYFGEGSWLTVV.